What follows describes a single T cell receptor (beta chain). This specimen comes from a study of T cells in narcolepsy. Produced via immunoSEQ multiplex PCR; TCRdb's table is partial and in-frame only. The table includes some 30,000 clones, around 80% detected once. This CDR3 is built from 15 residues. Germline values: CDR1 SGHTA, CDR2 FQGNSA. V lost 1 base to trimming and J lost 6 bases; unmatched junction nucleotides: 3. This chain connects TRBV7-2 to TRBJ2-2; TRBD2 agrees at 9 bases. This receptor was taken from a human donor in good health. Specimen: memory (CD45RA-) CD4+ T cells from blood. DNA for the CDR3: TGTGCCAGCAGCTTAGGCGGGGGGGCCCCCGGGGAGCTGTTTTTT. It translates to CASSLGGGAPGELFF.